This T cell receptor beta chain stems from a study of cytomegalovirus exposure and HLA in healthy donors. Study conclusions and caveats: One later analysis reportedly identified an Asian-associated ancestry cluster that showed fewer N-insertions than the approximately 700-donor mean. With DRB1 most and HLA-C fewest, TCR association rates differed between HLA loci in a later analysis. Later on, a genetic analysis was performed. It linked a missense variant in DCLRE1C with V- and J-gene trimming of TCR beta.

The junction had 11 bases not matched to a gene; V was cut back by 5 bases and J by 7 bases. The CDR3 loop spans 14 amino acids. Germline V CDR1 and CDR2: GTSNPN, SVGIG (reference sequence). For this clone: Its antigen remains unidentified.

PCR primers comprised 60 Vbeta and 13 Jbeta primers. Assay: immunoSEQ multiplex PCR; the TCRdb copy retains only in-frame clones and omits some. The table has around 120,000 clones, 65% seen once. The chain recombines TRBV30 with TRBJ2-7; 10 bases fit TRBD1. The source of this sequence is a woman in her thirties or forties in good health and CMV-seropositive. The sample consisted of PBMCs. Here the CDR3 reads CAWEPGQGVREQYF. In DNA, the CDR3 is TGTGCCTGGGAACCCGGACAGGGGGTTAGGGAGCAGTACTTC.